This TCR beta chain was profiled in a study of Graves' ophthalmopathy and Graves' hyperthyroidism. Study-level results: Among expanded thyroid clonotypes above 0.001 frequency, most also occurred in blood.

No donor had other autoimmune disease, uncontrolled infection, pregnancy or lactation. Clinical symptoms, serum thyroxine, TRAb, thyroid ultrasound and orbital computed tomography were relied on for diagnosis. The CDR3 extends over 14 amino acids. In germline, CDR1 is MNHEY, CDR2 SVGAGI. The germline V and J ends were trimmed by 4 bases and 7 bases, with 16 bases remaining between them. RNA transcripts yielded amplified TCR beta CDR3 regions. The first-round RT-PCR employed HTBI primers together with the Qiagen OneStep RT-PCR kit. A multiplex PCR was then performed as the second round. Via MiXCR, TCRdb re-called the multiplex PCR reads, giving one row per CDR3 protein. The sample has hundreds of thousands of distinct CDR3 sequences, about 41% seen once. To note about this clonotype: As yet, its antigen is unknown.

The sequence derives from an adult man with Graves' ophthalmopathy. The V and J genes are TRBV6-5 and TRBJ1-2; no clear D gene. The sequencing sample was made of peripheral blood. CDR3 protein: CASSLTGGRGGYTF. The CDR3 nucleotides are TGTGCCAGCAGTTTAACGGGTGGACGAGGTGGCTACACCTTC.